Below are 20 T cell receptor beta chains sequenced from a single sample in a study of blood T cell repertoires in COVID-19. Only in-frame clones appear in the TCRdb table, and some are missing; sequencing was by immunoSEQ multiplex PCR. Among around 190,000 clones listed, 84% were seen once. The sequenced material came from peripheral blood. The receptors were sampled from a human donor in a cohort sampled during active COVID-19.

V usage is TRBV5-1 and J usage is TRBJ2-7, with a tentative D call TRBD2 (6 bases). The CDR3 has 16 residues. CDR1 SGHRS and CDR2 YFSETQ come from the germline V gene. V gave up 1 base and J gave up 0 bases, with 14 bases separating them. The CDR3 DNA sequence: TGCGCCAGCAGCTTGAGCGCGGGGTCCCTCTCCTACGAGCAGTACTTC. It codes for CASSLSAGSLSYEQYF.

The chain couples TRBV30 to TRBJ1-3, with D maybe TRBD1 (6 bases). The V gene's germline CDR1 is GTSNPN and CDR2 SVGIG (reference sequence). V was cut by 0 bases and J by 2 bases, with 14 bases left in between. The CDR3 is made up of 16 amino acids. The CDR3 coding sequence is TGTGCCTGGAGTGTAGGAGTCGCAGGGGCTGGAAACACCATATATTTT. Protein: CAWSVGVAGAGNTIYF.

The chain employs TRBV5-1 and TRBJ2-2; perhaps TRBD2 as D (6 bases). The CDR3 length is 13 residues. The V end was cut by 7 bases, the J end by 4 bases, with 11 bases between. Germline V gene data show CDR1 as SGHRS and CDR2 as YFSETQ. CDR3 sequence reads: CASQRALTGELFF. The CDR3 DNA follows: TGCGCCAGCCAGCGGGCTCTCACCGGGGAGCTGTTTTTT.

This clone came up once. The DNA for the CDR3 is TGCGCCAGCAGCTTTGGGGACAACACAGATACGCAGTATTTT. Translated, it gives CASSFGDNTDTQYF. This rearrangement joins TRBV5-1 to TRBJ2-3; a weak D match, TRBD1 (6 bases). Germline V gene sequence: CDR1 SGHRS, CDR2 YFSETQ. CDR3 length equals 14 residues. Trimming removed 2 bases at V and 2 bases at J, with 9 bases between.

The CDR3, as DNA: TGTGCCAGCAGGGTTTTCGGGGGTAGTGGCTACACCTTC. Translated, it gives CASRVFGGSGYTF. This chain connects TRBV6-5 to TRBJ1-2; maybe TRBD1 (5 bases). This CDR3 contains 13 residues. Trimming left V 6 bases short and J 7 bases short, with 15 bases between. Germline lookup yields CDR1 MNHEY and CDR2 SVGAGI.

V usage is TRBV28 and J usage is TRBJ2-5; 13 positions match TRBD2. V shed 3 bases, J shed 6 bases, and the junction held 4 bases outside the gene matches. The germline CDR1 and CDR2 sequences are MDHEN and SYDVKM. The CDR3 is made up of 15 amino acids. In nucleotides, the CDR3 is TGTGCCAGCAGTTTGGGACTAGCGGGATTGAAGACCCAGTACTTC. Translation gives CASSLGLAGLKTQYF.

This clone was seen a handful of times. It may be a read error: a sequence one base away is much more abundant. At the DNA level, this CDR3 is encoded by other sequences in the same sample as well. This chain links TRBV5-1 with TRBJ2-7; possibly TRBD1 for D (5 bases). CDR3 length equals 13 residues. Germline CDR1 is SGHRS and CDR2 is YFSETQ. V was trimmed by 0 bases and J by 1 base, leaving 5 bases between them. The CDR3: CASSLGQSYEQYF. In DNA, the CDR3 is TGCGCCAGCAGCTTGGGACAGTCCTACGAGCAGTACTTC.

In the case of this clone: Other DNA sequences in the same sample also yield this CDR3. The chain uses TRBV5-1 and TRBJ2-5, with 11 bases identical to TRBD1. CDR1 SGHRS and CDR2 YFSETQ come from the germline V gene. V was pared by 4 bases and J by 5 bases, with 1 base of the junction left unmatched. This CDR3 has 13 amino acids. The CDR3 protein is CASSRDRGETQYF. CDR3 coding DNA: TGCGCCAGCAGCCGGGACAGGGGGGAGACCCAGTACTTC.

J is TRBJ1-1 and V is TRBV7-9; D may be TRBD1 (6 bases). The germline CDR1 and CDR2 sequences are SEHNR and FQNEAQ (reference sequence). This CDR3 is built from 16 residues. The germline V and J ends were trimmed by 5 bases and 1 base, with 17 bases remaining between them. DNA for the CDR3: TGTGCCAGCAGCCGACCGGGACGGGGGGCGAACACTGAAGCTTTCTTT. This encodes CASSRPGRGANTEAFF.

The chain joins TRBV2 to TRBJ2-7; 10 bases match TRBD1. Losses at the gene ends were 8 bases for V and 3 bases for J; bases not matched to a gene: 4. The CDR3 runs 13 residues. Germline V gene data show CDR1 as SNHLY and CDR2 as FYNNEI. CDR3 nucleotide sequence: TGTGCCAGCTGGGGACAGGGGAGCTACGAGCAGTACTTC. Its protein product is CASWGQGSYEQYF.

In its sample, this clone was seen once. The chain carries TRBV12-5 and TRBJ1-6, with 10 bases matching TRBD1. Per the germline V gene, CDR1 is LGHNT and CDR2 is FRNRAP. The CDR3 is 18 residues long. V was pared by 7 bases and J by 8 bases, with 17 bases of the junction left unmatched. CDR3 in DNA: TGTGCTAGTGTTTTTGTCAATTCAGGGACAGGGGAATATTCACCCCTCCACTTT. It specifies CASVFVNSGTGEYSPLHF.

V and J are TRBV18 and TRBJ1-2, with D possibly matching TRBD1 (6 bases). The germline V gene encodes CDR1 KGHSH and CDR2 LQKENI. Trimming took off 5 bases at V and 0 bases at J, with 16 bases between the two ends. The CDR3 has 16 amino acids. The CDR3 region is CASSNRDTSTNYGYTF. In DNA form, the CDR3 reads TGTGCCAGCTCAAACCGGGACACGAGTACTAACTATGGCTACACCTTC.

The V gene is TRBV19, the J gene TRBJ2-4; weak D call: TRBD1 (6 bases). The CDR3 is 16 residues long. The V end was cut by 9 bases, the J end by 0 bases, with 18 bases between. Looked up from germline, CDR1 is LNHDA and CDR2 is SQIVND (reference sequence). The CDR3 DNA follows: TGTGCCAGCAACGGGTTACCGGGACAAGCCAAAAACATTCAGTACTTC. Translating it yields CASNGLPGQAKNIQYF.

This clone was seen only a few times. The V call is TRBV14, the J call TRBJ2-3; the D is unclear. Trimming cost V 4 bases and J 5 bases, with 16 bases left between them. The V gene's germline CDR1 is SGHDN and CDR2 FVKESK. The CDR3 has 15 amino acids. CDR3 DNA: TGTGCCAGCAGCCCCACCGTATCGGTTGGAGATACGCAGTATTTT. Translated: CASSPTVSVGDTQYF.

V usage is TRBV19 and J usage is TRBJ1-1; 12 nucleotides line up with TRBD1. The J segment lost 7 bases and the V segment lost 7 bases, leaving 10 bases of the junction unmatched. CDR3 size: 15 residues. Germline V gene sequence: CDR1 LNHDA, CDR2 SQIVND (reference sequence). The CDR3 DNA is TGTGCCAGTAAAGGAGGGGGACAGGGGGCGCTTGAAGCTTTCTTT. Translated, it gives CASKGGGQGALEAFF.

This clone was observed once. This chain uses TRBV19 with TRBJ1-2, with D possibly being TRBD1 (6 bases). Trimming removed 4 bases from V and 5 bases from J, with 14 bases in between. This CDR3 region has 14 residues. Germline V gene data show CDR1 as LNHDA and CDR2 as SQIVND (reference sequence). CDR3 DNA sequence: TGTGCCAGTAGTACGAAGGGGGAAAGGTATGGCTACACCTTC. Encoded protein: CASSTKGERYGYTF.

The chain has TRBV19 and TRBJ2-2; D might be TRBD1 (5 bases). CDR1 is LNHDA and CDR2 is SQIVND in the germline V gene (reference sequence). This CDR3 is built from 15 residues. Trimming removed 3 bases from V and 0 bases from J, with 8 bases in between. The CDR3 region has the DNA TGTGCCAGTAGTATCAGGGATCCGAACACCGGGGAGCTGTTTTTT. Its translation is CASSIRDPNTGELFF.

The V gene is TRBV7-2, the J gene TRBJ2-7; 11 bases match TRBD2. Unmatched junction bases numbered 7, after V lost 6 bases and J lost 3 bases. The germline V gene has CDR1 SGHTA and CDR2 FQGNSA. CDR3 length equals 15 residues. The CDR3 nucleotides read TGTGCCAGCAGGCTGGGGCTAGCGGGGGGCTACGAGCAGTACTTC. Residues: CASRLGLAGGYEQYF.

The chain couples TRBV7-2 to TRBJ1-3, with no clear D. The CDR3 loop spans 15 amino acids. V was trimmed by 3 bases and J by 7 bases, leaving 16 bases between them. Germline V gene sequence: CDR1 SGHTA, CDR2 FQGNSA. The CDR3 protein is CASSLSPPRVNTIYF. The CDR3 region has the DNA TGTGCCAGCAGCTTGTCTCCCCCACGGGTGAACACCATATATTTT.

Here the CDR3 reads CASSRGLAGARETQYF. In DNA, the CDR3 is TGTGCCAGCAGCCGTGGACTAGCGGGAGCGCGAGAGACCCAGTACTTC. This chain joins TRBV3-1 (or the pseudogene TRBV3-2) and TRBJ2-5, with 13 positions matching TRBD2. V was clipped by 4 bases and J by 4 bases; unmatched bases: 6. The CDR3 runs 16 residues. Germline V lookup: CDR1 LGHDT, CDR2 YNNKEL (reference sequence).